These 11 T cell receptor beta chains share one sample of origin, sequenced in a study of shared clonotypes between healthy human individuals. Only in-frame clones appear in the TCRdb table, and some are missing; sequencing was by immunoSEQ multiplex PCR. The table includes some 2,100,000 clones, 90% to 96% detected once. Sequencing used naive CD4+ T cells sorted from blood. Subset indicated: CD45RA+ positively selected. Every receptor here comes from a man younger than 35 in good health.

The V call is TRBV28, the J call TRBJ1-5; D may be TRBD1 (5 bases). CDR1 is MDHEN, CDR2 SYDVKM, per germline. V lost 5 bases and J lost 7, with 9 bases in between. The CDR3 contains 12 residues. The CDR3 protein is CASSEQGQPQHF. In nucleotides, the CDR3 is TGTGCCAGCAGTGAGCAGGGCCAGCCCCAGCATTTT.

The CDR3 DNA is TGCAGCGTTAAAGCGGGGCCCCGGAGGAGCACAGATACGCAGTATTTT. It specifies CSVKAGPRRSTDTQYF. This chain joins TRBV29-1 and TRBJ2-3; 7 bases fit TRBD2. The germline V gene has CDR1 SQVTM and CDR2 ANQGSEA. The CDR3 totals 16 residues. V shed 5 bases, J shed 0 bases, and the junction held 11 bases outside the gene matches.

Comments on this clone: This sample includes further DNA sequences coding for the same CDR3. The chain carries TRBV5-1 and TRBJ1-2; possible D gene TRBD1, 5 bases. The V gene's germline CDR1 is SGHRS and CDR2 YFSETQ. The CDR3 length is 15 residues. V was clipped by 3 bases and J by 1 base, with 13 bases between them. CDR3 amino acids: CASSSRQGVNYGYTF. The CDR3 region has the DNA TGCGCCAGCAGCTCGCGGCAGGGTGTTAACTATGGCTACACCTTC. The full variable domain, with the rest looked up from reference TRBV5-1 and TRBJ1-2, is KAGVTQTPRYLIKTRGQQVTLSCSPISGHRSVSWYQQTPGQGLQFLFEYFSETQRNKGNFPGRFSGRQFSNSRSEMNVSTLELGDSALYLCASSSRQGVNYGYTFGSGTRLTVV.

This clone was recorded once. The chain links TRBV28 to TRBJ1-6, with 7 positions matching TRBD1. After removal of 5 bases from V and 1 base from J, the junction contained 8 bases not matched to a gene. Germline V gene sequence: CDR1 MDHEN, CDR2 SYDVKM. CDR3 length: 17 residues. CDR3 sequence reads: CASSTGASGSYNSPLHF. As DNA, the CDR3 is TGTGCCAGCAGTACAGGGGCATCGGGGTCCTATAATTCACCCCTCCACTTT.

The CDR3: CASSDPDSLLSYNSPLHF. In nucleotides, the CDR3 is TGTGCCAGCAGTGACCCGGACAGCCTTCTATCCTATAATTCACCCCTCCACTTT. The chain has TRBV6-1 and TRBJ1-6, with D possibly being TRBD1 (6 bases). The CDR3 consists of 18 residues. CDR1 is MNHNS and CDR2 is SASEGT in the germline V gene. The V gene lost 3 bases and the J gene lost 1 base, with 16 bases spanning the gap.

This rearrangement joins TRBV6-5 to TRBJ2-7; tentatively, D is TRBD1 (5 bases). Trimming removed 5 bases at V and 0 bases at J, with 11 bases between. The CDR3 totals 14 residues. CDR1 and CDR2 from the germline V gene are MNHEY and SVGAGI. CDR3 sequence: CASSPDKSSYEQYF. CDR3 bases: TGTGCCAGCAGTCCGGACAAGAGCTCCTACGAGCAGTACTTC.

The chain employs TRBV19 and TRBJ1-5; a possible D gene is TRBD1 (5 bases). The length of the CDR3 is 15 residues. V was shortened by 1 base and J by 3 bases, with 10 bases between the two germline ends. Germline assignment: CDR1 LNHDA and CDR2 SQIVND (reference sequence). In DNA form, the CDR3 reads TGTGCCAGTAGTATAGTCGACGGGACCAATCAGCCCCAGCATTTT. This translates into CASSIVDGTNQPQHF.

The rearrangement uses TRBV19 and TRBJ1-1; D perhaps matches TRBD1 (5 bases). The CDR3 sequence is 13 residues long. The V gene lost 9 bases and the J gene lost 1 base, with 12 bases spanning the gap. Germline-derived CDR1 and CDR2 are LNHDA and SQIVND (reference sequence). The CDR3 DNA follows: TGTGCCAGCCTCCGACAGACGAACACTGAAGCTTTCTTT. Amino acids: CASLRQTNTEAFF.

In its sample, this clone was seen once. The J gene is TRBJ2-7, the V gene TRBV5-4; TRBD1 aligns across 10 bases. The length of the CDR3 is 17 residues. Trimming cost V 4 bases and J 6 bases; bases outside gene matches: 16. Germline assignment: CDR1 SGHNT and CDR2 YYREEE (reference sequence). CDR3 loop: CASSAKARDRGFLEQYF. CDR3 bases: TGTGCCAGCAGCGCTAAAGCCCGGGACAGGGGCTTTCTCGAGCAGTACTTC.

The chain uses TRBV27 and TRBJ1-2; 7 nucleotides agree with TRBD1. This CDR3 region has 14 residues. The V and J ends lost 5 bases and 4 bases, in that order; junction bases with no gene match: 7. Germline V CDR1 and CDR2: MNHEY, SMNVEV (reference sequence). The CDR3 loop reads CASSPDRVRYGYTF. As DNA, the CDR3 is TGTGCCAGCAGTCCTGACAGGGTCCGCTATGGCTACACCTTC.

Here the CDR3 reads CAWSSDAVFRNYEQYF. DNA for the CDR3: TGTGCCTGGAGTTCCGACGCGGTTTTTCGGAACTACGAGCAGTACTTC. This chain joins TRBV30 and TRBJ2-7, with D unresolved. V was trimmed by 2 bases and J by 3 bases, leaving 20 bases between them. Germline V gives CDR1 GTSNPN, CDR2 SVGIG (reference sequence). This CDR3 is 16 amino acids long.